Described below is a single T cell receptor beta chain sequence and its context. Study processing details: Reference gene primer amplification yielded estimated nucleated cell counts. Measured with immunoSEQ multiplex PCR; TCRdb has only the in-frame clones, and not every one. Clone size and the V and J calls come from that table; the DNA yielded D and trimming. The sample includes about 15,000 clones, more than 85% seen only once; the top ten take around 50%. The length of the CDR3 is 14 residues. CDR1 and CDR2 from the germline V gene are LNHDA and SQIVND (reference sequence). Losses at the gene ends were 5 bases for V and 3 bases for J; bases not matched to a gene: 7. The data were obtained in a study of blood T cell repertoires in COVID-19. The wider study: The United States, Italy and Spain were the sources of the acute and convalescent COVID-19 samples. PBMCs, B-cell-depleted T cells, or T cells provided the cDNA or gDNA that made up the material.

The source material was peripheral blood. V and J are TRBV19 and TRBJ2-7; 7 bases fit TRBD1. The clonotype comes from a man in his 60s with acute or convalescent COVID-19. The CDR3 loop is CASSPGQTNYEQYF. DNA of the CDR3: TGTGCCAGTAGTCCGGGACAGACTAACTACGAGCAGTACTTC.